This T cell receptor beta chain is drawn from a study of STAT5B mutations in CD4+ large granular lymphocyte leukemia. In the study overall: Healthy donors showed HLA-associated enrichment of the CDR3 'QG' motif.

Clones were read by immunoSEQ multiplex PCR, and TCRdb kept only the in-frame ones, dropping some. The profile shows about 33,000 clones, around 76% of them singletons. Remarks on this clone: Its antigen is still unknown.

The CDR3 runs 16 residues. Germline CDR1 and CDR2: SGDLS and YYNGEE. V was cut by 4 bases and J by 0 bases, with 13 bases left in between. Study results and limitations: Patient CD4-sorted repertoires looked more clonal than healthy CD4+ repertoires, even without putative leukemic clones. Main leukemic clonotypes were patient-specific, but under 30% appeared at low frequency elsewhere. 8/27 top patient clones versus 2/35 control clones were TRBV06-family.

The clonotype originates from a human donor in good health. The J gene is TRBJ2-2, the V gene TRBV9, with D possibly matching TRBD2 (6 bases). The specimen was CD4+ T cells from blood buffy coats. The CDR3 spells CASSTQAGTNTGELFF. As DNA, the CDR3 is TGTGCCAGCAGCACACAGGCGGGAACGAACACCGGGGAGCTGTTTTTT.